This paragraph reports one T cell receptor beta chain. This clonotype has just a few counts. Its antigen is currently not known. No per-base quality is available; no much larger clone lies one base away. The entry originates in a study of T-cell memory formation after mild COVID-19 (dated by TCRdb to about 2021). In terms of the full investigation: Most TCR sequence clusters were specific to one of the two donors. Longitudinal TCRalpha and TCRbeta repertoire sequencing tracked T-cell clones expanding and contracting after mild COVID-19 in a couple of donors. The cohort comprised two young, previously healthy adult volunteers, one female and one male. What the authors observed across the whole study: From day 15 to 85, contracting clones showed balanced CD4/CD8 phenotypes, whereas a second wave of clones that expanded from day 15 to 37 leaned towards CD4+. Some responding clones were found in pre-infection memory, which suggests that pre-existing cross-reactive memory T cells took part in the SARS-CoV-2 response. The second-wave clones that peaked on day 37 were not confirmed to be SARS-CoV-2 specific. Contracting CD4+ clones appeared mostly in the CM and EM memory subsets, whereas CD8+ clones were enriched in EMRA. Only two mild cases were covered in the study, and larger cohorts including severe cases with pre-infection samples were considered necessary.

PBMCs were isolated by Ficoll-Paque density gradient centrifugation. Sequencer: Illumina NovaSeq 6000. TCRalpha and TCRbeta cDNA libraries were built by 5'RACE with constant-segment primers, adding sample barcodes and unique molecular identifiers. RNA was extracted from every sample with Trizol reagent. Libraries were amplified in two PCR steps, with a second sample barcode and Illumina TruSeq adapters added in the second step. Sequencing of the libraries was done on an Illumina NovaSeq, producing 2 x 150 bp paired-end reads. The authors processed their data as follows. Reads were demultiplexed and collapsed into UMI-guided consensus sequences with migec v1.2.7. Using mixcr v2.1.11, UMI consensuses were aligned to TRA and TRB V and J templates and then assembled into clonotypes. Expanded or contracted clonotypes were those called significant by both edgeR and NoisET, with noise models trained on biological replicates. edgeR calls used a false discovery rate-adjusted p below 0.01 and a log2 fold-change threshold of 1. As an exploratory analysis of dynamics, PCA with hierarchical clustering was applied to max-normalized trajectories of the 1000 most abundant clonotypes. Separately sequenced CD4+ and CD8+ repertoires were used to assign the CD4 or CD8 phenotype of responding clones. The public reads were reprocessed in TCRdb via fastp at Q25 and MiXCR, keeping in-frame beta chains. Records with the same CDR3 protein are collapsed into one entry carrying the most frequent genes and DNA. The V and J calls, along with clone size, are taken from TCRdb and not from the paper's own processing. The sample table records around 300,000 distinct CDR3 sequences; 13% to 15% of these occur just once. 21% of the sample goes to the ten largest clones.

CDR1 SGHTA and CDR2 FQGNSA are derived from the germline V gene. The germline ends are 9 bases apart after V is trimmed by 2 bases and J by 1 base. The CDR3 measures 15 amino acids from cysteine to phenylalanine. Solely the CDR3 DNA is kept, with 45 bases framed from the first base. The material sequenced was PBMCs or a T cell subset sorted from them (not recorded which). The sequence was collected from a man aged 18 to 30 who had mild COVID-19 (a few samples of this study predate the infection). The sample titles of this study are shuffled in the database, so cell type and time point are left out; the donor was told from shared clones. This sequence uses TRBV7-2 and TRBJ1-5, with a weak D call of TRBD1 (5 bases match). The CDR3 protein is CASSLQGPSNQPQHF. The sequenced DNA: TGTGCCAGCAGCTTACAGGGTCCCAGCAATCAGCCCCAGCATTTT.